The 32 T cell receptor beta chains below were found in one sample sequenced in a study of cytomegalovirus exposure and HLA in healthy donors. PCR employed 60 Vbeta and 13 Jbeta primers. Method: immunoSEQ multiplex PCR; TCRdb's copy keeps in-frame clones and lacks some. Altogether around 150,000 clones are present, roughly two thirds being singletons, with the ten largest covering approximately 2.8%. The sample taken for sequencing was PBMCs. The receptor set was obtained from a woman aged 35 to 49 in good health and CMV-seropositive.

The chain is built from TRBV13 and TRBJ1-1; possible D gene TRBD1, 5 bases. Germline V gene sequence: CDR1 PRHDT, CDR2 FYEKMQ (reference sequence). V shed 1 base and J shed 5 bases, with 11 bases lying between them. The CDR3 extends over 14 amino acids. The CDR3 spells CASSLAGRATEAFF. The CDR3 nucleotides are TGTGCCAGCAGCTTAGCGGGCAGGGCTACTGAAGCTTTCTTT.

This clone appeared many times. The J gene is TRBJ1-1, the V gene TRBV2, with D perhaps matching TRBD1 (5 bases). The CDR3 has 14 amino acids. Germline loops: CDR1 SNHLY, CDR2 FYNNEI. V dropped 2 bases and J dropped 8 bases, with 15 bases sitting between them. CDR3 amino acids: CASSEWGQGGEAFF. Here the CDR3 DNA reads TGTGCCAGCAGTGAATGGGGCCAGGGAGGAGAAGCTTTCTTT. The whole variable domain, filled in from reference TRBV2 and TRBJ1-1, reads EPEVTQTPSHQVTQMGQEVILRCVPISNHLYFYWYRQILGQKVEFLVSFYNNEISEKSEIFDDQFSVERPDGSNFTLKIRSTKLEDSAMYFCASSEWGQGGEAFFGQGTRLTVV.

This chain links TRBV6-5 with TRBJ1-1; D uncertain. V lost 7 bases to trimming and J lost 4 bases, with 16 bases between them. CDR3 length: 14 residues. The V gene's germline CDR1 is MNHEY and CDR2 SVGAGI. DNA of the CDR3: TGTGCCAGCACCACCTCAGAGGGCGTCACTGAAGCTTTCTTT. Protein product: CASTTSEGVTEAFF.

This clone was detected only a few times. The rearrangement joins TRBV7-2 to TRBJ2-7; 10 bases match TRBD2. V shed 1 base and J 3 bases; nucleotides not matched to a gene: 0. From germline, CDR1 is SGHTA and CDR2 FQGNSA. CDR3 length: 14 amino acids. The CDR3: CASSLERGGYEQYF. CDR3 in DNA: TGTGCCAGCAGCTTAGAGCGGGGGGGCTACGAGCAGTACTTC.

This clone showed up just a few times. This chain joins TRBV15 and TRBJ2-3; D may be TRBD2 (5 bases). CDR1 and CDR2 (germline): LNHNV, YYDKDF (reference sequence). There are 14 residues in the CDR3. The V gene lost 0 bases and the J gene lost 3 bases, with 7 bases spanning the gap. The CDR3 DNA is TGTGCCACCAGCAGAGATTGGAGGACAGATACGCAGTATTTT. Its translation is CATSRDWRTDTQYF. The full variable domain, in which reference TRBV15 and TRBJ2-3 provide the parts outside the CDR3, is DAMVIQNPRYQVTQFGKPVTLSCSQTLNHNVMYWYQQKSSQAPKLLFHYYDKDFNNEADTPDNFQSRRPNTSFCFLDIRSPGLGDTAMYLCATSRDWRTDTQYFGPGTRLTVL.

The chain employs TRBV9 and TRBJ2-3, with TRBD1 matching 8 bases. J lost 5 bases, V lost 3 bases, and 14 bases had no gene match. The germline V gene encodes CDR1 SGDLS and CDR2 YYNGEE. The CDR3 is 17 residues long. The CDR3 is CASSARLPGQVGDTQYF. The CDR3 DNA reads TGTGCCAGCAGCGCCCGTCTCCCGGGACAGGTGGGAGATACGCAGTATTTT.

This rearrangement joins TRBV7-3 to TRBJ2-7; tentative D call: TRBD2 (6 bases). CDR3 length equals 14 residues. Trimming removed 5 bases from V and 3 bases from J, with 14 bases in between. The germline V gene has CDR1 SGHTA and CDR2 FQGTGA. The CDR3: CASSPAGLNYEQYF. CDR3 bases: TGTGCCAGCAGCCCGGCGGGACTGAACTACGAGCAGTACTTC. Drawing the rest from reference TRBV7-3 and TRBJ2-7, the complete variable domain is GAGVSQTPSNKVTEKGKYVELRCDPISGHTALYWYRQSLGQGPEFLIYFQGTGAADDSGLPNDRFFAVRPEGSVSTLKIQRTERGDSAVYLCASSPAGLNYEQYFGPGTRLTVT.

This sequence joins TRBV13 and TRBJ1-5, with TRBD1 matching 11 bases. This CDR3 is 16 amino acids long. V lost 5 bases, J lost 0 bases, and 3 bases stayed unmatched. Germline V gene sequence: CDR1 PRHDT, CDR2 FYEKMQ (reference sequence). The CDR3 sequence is CASSKGTGGSNQPQHF. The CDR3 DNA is TGTGCCAGCAGCAAGGGGACAGGGGGTAGCAATCAGCCCCAGCATTTT. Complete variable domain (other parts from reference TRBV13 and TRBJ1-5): AAGVIQSPRHLIKEKRETATLKCYPIPRHDTVYWYQQGPGQDPQFLISFYEKMQSDKGSIPDRFSAQQFSDYHSELNMSSLELGDSALYFCASSKGTGGSNQPQHFGDGTRLSIL.

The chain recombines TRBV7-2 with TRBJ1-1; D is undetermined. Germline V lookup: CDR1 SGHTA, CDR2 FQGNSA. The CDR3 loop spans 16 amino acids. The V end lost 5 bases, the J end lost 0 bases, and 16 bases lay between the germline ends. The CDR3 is CASSPGSLGMNTEAFF. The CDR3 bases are TGTGCCAGCAGCCCCGGGTCTCTTGGCATGAACACTGAAGCTTTCTTT.

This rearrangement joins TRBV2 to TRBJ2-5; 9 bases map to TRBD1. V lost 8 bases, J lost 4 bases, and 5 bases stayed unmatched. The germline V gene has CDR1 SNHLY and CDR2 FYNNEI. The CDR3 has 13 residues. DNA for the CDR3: TGTGCCAGCGCTCAGACAGGGGGAGAGACCCAGTACTTC. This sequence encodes CASAQTGGETQYF.

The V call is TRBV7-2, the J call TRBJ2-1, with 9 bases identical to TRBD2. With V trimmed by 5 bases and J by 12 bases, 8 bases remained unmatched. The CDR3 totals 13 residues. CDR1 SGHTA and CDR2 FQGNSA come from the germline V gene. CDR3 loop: CASSPLLSGGQFF. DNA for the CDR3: TGTGCCAGCAGCCCCCTCCTTAGCGGGGGGCAGTTCTTC.

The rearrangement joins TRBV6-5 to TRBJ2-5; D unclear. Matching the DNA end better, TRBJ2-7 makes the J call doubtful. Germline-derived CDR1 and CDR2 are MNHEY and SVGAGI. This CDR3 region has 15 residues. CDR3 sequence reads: CASSYSRRPNYEQYF. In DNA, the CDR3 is TGTGCCAGCAGTTACTCGAGACGGCCAAACTACGAGCAGTACTTC.

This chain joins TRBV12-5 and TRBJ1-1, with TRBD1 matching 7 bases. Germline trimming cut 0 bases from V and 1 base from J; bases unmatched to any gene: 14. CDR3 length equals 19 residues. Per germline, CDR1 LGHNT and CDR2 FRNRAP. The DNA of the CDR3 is TGTGCTAGTGGTTTGGTCACGAGGGGGCTCAATTCAGGGAACACTGAAGCTTTCTTT. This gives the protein CASGLVTRGLNSGNTEAFF.

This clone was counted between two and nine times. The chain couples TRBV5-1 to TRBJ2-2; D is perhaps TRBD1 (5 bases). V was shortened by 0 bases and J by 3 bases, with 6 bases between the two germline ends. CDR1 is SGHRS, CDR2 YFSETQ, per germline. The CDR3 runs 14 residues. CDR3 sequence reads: CASSLGQYTGELFF. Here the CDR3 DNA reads TGCGCCAGCAGCTTGGGACAGTACACCGGGGAGCTGTTTTTT.

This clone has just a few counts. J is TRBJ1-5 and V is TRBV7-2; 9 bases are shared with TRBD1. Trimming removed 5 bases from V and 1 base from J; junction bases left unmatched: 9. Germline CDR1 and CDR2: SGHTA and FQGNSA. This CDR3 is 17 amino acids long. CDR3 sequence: CASSTITGGASNQPQHF. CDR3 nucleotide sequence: TGTGCCAGCAGCACGATAACAGGGGGCGCGAGCAATCAGCCCCAGCATTTT. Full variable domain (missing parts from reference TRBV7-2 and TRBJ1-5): GAGVSQSPSNKVTEKGKDVELRCDPISGHTALYWYRQSLGQGLEFLIYFQGNSAPDKSGLPSDRFSAERTGGSVSTLTIQRTQQEDSAVYLCASSTITGGASNQPQHFGDGTRLSIL.

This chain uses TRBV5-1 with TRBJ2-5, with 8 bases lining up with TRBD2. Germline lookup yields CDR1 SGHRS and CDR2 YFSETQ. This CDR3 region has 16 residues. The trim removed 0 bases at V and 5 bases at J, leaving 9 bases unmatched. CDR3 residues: CASSLAGSGVGETQYF. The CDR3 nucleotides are TGCGCCAGCAGCTTGGCAGGTAGCGGGGTTGGGGAGACCCAGTACTTC.

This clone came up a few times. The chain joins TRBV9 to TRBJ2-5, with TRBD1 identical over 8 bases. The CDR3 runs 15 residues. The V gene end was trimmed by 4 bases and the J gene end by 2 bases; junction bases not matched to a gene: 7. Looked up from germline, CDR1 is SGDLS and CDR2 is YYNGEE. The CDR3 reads CASSPQGAGQETQYF. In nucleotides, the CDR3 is TGTGCCAGCAGCCCCCAGGGGGCGGGGCAAGAGACCCAGTACTTC.

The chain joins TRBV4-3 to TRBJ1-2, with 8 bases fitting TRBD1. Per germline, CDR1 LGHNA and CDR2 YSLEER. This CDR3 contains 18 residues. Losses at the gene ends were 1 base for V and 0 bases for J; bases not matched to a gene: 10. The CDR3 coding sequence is TGCGCCAGCAGCCAAGCTTACAGGGGGATTGAAGCTAACTATGGCTACACCTTC. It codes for CASSQAYRGIEANYGYTF.

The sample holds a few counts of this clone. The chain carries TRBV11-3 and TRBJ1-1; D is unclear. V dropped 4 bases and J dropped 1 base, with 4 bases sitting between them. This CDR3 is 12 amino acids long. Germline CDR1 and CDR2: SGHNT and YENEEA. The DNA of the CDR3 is TGTGCCAGCAGCTCCAGGAACACTGAAGCTTTCTTT. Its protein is CASSSRNTEAFF.

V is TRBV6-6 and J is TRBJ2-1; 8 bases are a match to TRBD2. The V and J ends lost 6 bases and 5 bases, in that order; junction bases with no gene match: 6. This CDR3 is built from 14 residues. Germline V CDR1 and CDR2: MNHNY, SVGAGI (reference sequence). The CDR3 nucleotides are TGTGCCAGCAGCCGGGGGGGCGGGGACAATGAGCAGTTCTTC. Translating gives CASSRGGGDNEQFF.

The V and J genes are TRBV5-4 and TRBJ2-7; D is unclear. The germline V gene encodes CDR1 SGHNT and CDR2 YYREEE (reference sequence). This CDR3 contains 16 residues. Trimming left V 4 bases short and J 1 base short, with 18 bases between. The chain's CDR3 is CASSPRPELSSYEQYF. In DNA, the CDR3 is TGTGCCAGCAGCCCCAGGCCTGAGCTCTCATCCTACGAGCAGTACTTC.

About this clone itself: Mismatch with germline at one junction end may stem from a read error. CDR3 loop: CASSTPGQGWGQPQNF. The CDR3 bases are TGTGCCAGCAGCACCCCGGGACAGGGGTGGGGCCAGCCCCAGAATTTT. The genes are TRBV28 and TRBJ1-5; 10 bases are shared with TRBD1. The CDR3 has 16 amino acids. In germline, CDR1 is MDHEN, CDR2 SYDVKM. Together with reference TRBV28 and TRBJ1-5, the CDR3 gives the full variable domain: DVKVTQSSRYLVKRTGEKVFLECVQDMDHENMFWYRQDPGLGLRLIYFSYDVKMKEKGDIPEGYSVSREKKERFSLILESASTNQTSMYLCASSTPGQGWGQPQNFGDGTRLSIL.

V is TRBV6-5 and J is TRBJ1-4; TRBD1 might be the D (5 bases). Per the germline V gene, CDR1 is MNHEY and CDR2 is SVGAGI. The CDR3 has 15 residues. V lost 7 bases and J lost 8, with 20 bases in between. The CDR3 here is CASTSQPGLGEKLFF. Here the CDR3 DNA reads TGTGCCAGCACCTCACAGCCGGGACTTGGGGAAAAACTGTTTTTT.

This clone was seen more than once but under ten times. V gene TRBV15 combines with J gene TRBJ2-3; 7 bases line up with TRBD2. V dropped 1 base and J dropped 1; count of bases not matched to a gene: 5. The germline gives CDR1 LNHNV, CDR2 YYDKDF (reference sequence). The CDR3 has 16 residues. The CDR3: CATSRAQRGGTDTQYF. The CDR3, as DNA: TGTGCCACCAGCAGAGCCCAGCGGGGAGGCACAGATACGCAGTATTTT.

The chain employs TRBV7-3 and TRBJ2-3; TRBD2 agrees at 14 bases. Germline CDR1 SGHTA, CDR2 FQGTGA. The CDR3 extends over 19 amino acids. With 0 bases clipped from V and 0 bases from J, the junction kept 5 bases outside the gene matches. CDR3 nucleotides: TGTGCCAGCAGCTTAACGAGACTAGCGGGGGGGCTTAGCACAGATACGCAGTATTTT. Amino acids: CASSLTRLAGGLSTDTQYF.

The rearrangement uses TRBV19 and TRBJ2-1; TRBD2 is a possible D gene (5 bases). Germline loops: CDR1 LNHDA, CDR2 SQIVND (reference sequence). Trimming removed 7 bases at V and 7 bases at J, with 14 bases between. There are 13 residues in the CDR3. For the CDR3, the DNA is TGTGCCAGTACGCACCCGGGCGGGAATGAGCAGTTCTTC. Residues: CASTHPGGNEQFF. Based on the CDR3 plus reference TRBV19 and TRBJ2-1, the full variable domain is DGGITQSPKYLFRKEGQNVTLSCEQNLNHDAMYWYRQDPGQGLRLIYYSQIVNDFQKGDIAEGYSVSREKKESFPLTVTSAQKNPTAFYLCASTHPGGNEQFFGPGTRLTVL.

The DNA of the CDR3 is TGTGCCAGCGGGAGTGGACGGATGAACACTGAAGCTTTCTTT. This encodes CASGSGRMNTEAFF. V usage is TRBV6-1 and J usage is TRBJ1-1; no definite D call. The CDR3 consists of 14 residues. The V end was cut by 8 bases, the J end by 0 bases, with 13 bases between. Germline V lookup: CDR1 MNHNS, CDR2 SASEGT.

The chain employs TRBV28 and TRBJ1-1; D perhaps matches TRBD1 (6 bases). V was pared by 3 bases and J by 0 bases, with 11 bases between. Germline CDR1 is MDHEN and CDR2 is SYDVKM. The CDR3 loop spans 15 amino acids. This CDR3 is CASSFRTAMNTEAFF. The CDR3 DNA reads TGTGCCAGCAGTTTCAGGACAGCGATGAACACTGAAGCTTTCTTT.

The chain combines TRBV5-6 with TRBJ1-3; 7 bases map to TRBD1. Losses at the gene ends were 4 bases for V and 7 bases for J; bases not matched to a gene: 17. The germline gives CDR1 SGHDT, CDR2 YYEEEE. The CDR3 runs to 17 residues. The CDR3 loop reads CASSDGQEAPSTNTIYF. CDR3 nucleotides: TGTGCCAGCAGCGATGGACAGGAGGCGCCCAGCACGAACACCATATATTTT.

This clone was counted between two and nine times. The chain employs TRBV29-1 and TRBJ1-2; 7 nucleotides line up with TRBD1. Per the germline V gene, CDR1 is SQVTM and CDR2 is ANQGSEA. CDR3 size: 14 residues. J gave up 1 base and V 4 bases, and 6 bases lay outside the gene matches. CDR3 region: CSVGQGQNNYGYTF. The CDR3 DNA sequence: TGCAGCGTTGGACAGGGTCAGAATAACTATGGCTACACCTTC.

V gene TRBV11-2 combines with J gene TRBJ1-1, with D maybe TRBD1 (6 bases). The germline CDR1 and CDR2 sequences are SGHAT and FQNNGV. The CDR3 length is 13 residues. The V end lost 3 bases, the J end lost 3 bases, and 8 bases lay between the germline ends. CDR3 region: CASSLDSDTEAFF. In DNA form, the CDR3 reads TGTGCCAGCAGCTTGGACAGTGACACTGAAGCTTTCTTT. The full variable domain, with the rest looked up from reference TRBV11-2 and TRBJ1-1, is EAGVAQSPRYKIIEKRQSVAFWCNPISGHATLYWYQQILGQGPKLLIQFQNNGVVDDSQLPKDRFSAERLKGVDSTLKIQPAKLEDSAVYLCASSLDSDTEAFFGQGTRLTVV.

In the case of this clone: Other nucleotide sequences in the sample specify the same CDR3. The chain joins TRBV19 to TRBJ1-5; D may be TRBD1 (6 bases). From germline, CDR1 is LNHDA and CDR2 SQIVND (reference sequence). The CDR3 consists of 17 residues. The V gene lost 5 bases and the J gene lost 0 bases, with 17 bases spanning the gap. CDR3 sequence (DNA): TGTGCCAGTAGTTCGCTCGGGACAACCGCTAGCAATCAGCCCCAGCATTTT. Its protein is CASSSLGTTASNQPQHF.